The 4 T cell receptor beta chains listed next were all sequenced from one sample in a study of OX40 agonist ivuxolimab in advanced cancers. Profiling relied on immunoSEQ multiplex PCR, and the TCRdb table lists in-frame clones only, not all of them. The table lists under 70,000 clones, 80% to 95% of them singletons. This material consisted of CD4+ or CD8+ T cells sorted from blood, taken in a trial of the OX40 agonist ivuxolimab. The source of these receptors is an adult with an advanced solid tumor such as melanoma, head and neck, liver or kidney cancer.

V usage is TRBV27 and J usage is TRBJ2-7; 16 nucleotides align to TRBD2. The trim removed 2 bases at V and 2 bases at J, leaving 12 bases unmatched. The CDR3 spans 20 residues. Germline V lookup: CDR1 MNHEY, CDR2 SMNVEV (reference sequence). The CDR3 bases are TGTGCCAGCAGTTTAGGGCCAACGGGACTAGCGGGAGGGAAAACCTACGAGCAGTACTTC. The encoded protein is CASSLGPTGLAGGKTYEQYF.

This clone appeared once. Here the CDR3 DNA reads TGTGCCAGCAGCTTGGCTTTTCGAGGTGGGGAGACCCAGTACTTC. This translates into CASSLAFRGGETQYF. This chain uses TRBV5-4 with TRBJ2-5, with D unresolved. The germline V gene encodes CDR1 SGHNT and CDR2 YYREEE (reference sequence). The V end lost 0 bases, the J end lost 5 bases, and 14 bases lay between the germline ends. This CDR3 is built from 15 residues.

The chain joins TRBV2 to TRBJ1-5; 7 positions agree with TRBD1. The CDR3 loop spans 14 amino acids. Germline V gene data show CDR1 as SNHLY and CDR2 as FYNNEI. V was clipped by 5 bases and J by 2 bases; unmatched bases: 3. The CDR3 nucleotides read TGTGCCAGCAGTCCCGGACAGGGCAATCAGCCCCAGCATTTT. It yields the protein CASSPGQGNQPQHF.

The chain joins TRBV30 to TRBJ2-1, with 8 nucleotides matching TRBD1. Germline V gene data show CDR1 as GTSNPN and CDR2 as SVGIG (reference sequence). Trimming cost V 2 bases and J 5 bases; bases outside gene matches: 8. This CDR3 has 15 amino acids. Written as DNA, the CDR3 is TGTGCCTGGAGTACTGGACAGGGTGGCAACAATGAGCAGTTCTTC. Amino acid sequence: CAWSTGQGGNNEQFF.